This TCR beta chain was sequenced for a study of blood T cell repertoires in COVID-19. In the study overall: The analysed material was cDNA or gDNA that came from T cells, B-cell-depleted T cells, or PBMCs.

This table comes from immunoSEQ multiplex PCR, and its TCRdb copy is limited to in-frame clones, with some not included. The sample records under 450,000 clones, 81% being singletons. This clone was observed a single time. Germline V gene lookup returns CDR1 SGHRS and CDR2 YFSETQ. The CDR3 loop spans 16 amino acids. Trimming cost V 5 bases and J 6 bases; bases outside gene matches: 8. Sequencing input: peripheral blood. V and J are TRBV5-1 and TRBJ2-3; TRBD2 agrees at 14 bases. The TCR sequence derives from a human donor with acute or convalescent COVID-19. The donor label of this sample is uncertain. The DNA of the CDR3 is TGCGCCAGCAGGGTTGGGACTAGCGGGAGTTCGGATACGCAGTATTTT. As protein: CASRVGTSGSSDTQYF.